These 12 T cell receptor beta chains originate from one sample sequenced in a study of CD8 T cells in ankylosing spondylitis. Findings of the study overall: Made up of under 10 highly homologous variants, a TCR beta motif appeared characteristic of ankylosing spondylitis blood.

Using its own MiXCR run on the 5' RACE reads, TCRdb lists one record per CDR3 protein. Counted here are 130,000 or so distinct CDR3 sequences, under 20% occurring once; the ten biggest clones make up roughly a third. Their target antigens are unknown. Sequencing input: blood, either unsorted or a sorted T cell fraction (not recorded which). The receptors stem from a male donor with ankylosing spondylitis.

CDR3 in amino acids: CASSQPVFGYGYTF. CDR3 in DNA: TGTGCCAGCAGCCAACCGGTATTCGGCTATGGCTACACCTTC. The chain carries TRBV3-1 and TRBJ1-2, with D hard to call. Germline CDR1 LGHDT, CDR2 YNNKEL (reference sequence). The CDR3 has 14 amino acids. With 2 bases removed from V and 4 bases from J, the gap between germline ends came to 11 bases.

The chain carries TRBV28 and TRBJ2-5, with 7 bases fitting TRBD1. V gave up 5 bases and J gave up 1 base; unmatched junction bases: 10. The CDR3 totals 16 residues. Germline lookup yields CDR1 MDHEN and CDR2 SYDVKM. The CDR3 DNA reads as TGTGCCAGCAGTCCCACGGACAGGAGATTCCAAGAGACCCAGTACTTC. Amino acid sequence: CASSPTDRRFQETQYF.

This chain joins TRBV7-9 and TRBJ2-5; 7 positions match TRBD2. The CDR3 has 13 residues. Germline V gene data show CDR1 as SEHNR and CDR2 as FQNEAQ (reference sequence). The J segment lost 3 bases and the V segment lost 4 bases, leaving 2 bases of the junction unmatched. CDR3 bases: TGTGCCAGCAGCTGGGGGGGTGAAGAGACCCAGTACTTC. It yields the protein CASSWGGEETQYF.

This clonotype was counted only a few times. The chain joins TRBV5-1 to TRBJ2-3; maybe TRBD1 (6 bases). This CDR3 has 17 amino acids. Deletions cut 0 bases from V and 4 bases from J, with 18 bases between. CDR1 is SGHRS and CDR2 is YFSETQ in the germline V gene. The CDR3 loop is CASSLAHARGEADTQYF. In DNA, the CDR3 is TGCGCCAGCAGCTTGGCCCATGCCAGGGGTGAAGCAGATACGCAGTATTTT.

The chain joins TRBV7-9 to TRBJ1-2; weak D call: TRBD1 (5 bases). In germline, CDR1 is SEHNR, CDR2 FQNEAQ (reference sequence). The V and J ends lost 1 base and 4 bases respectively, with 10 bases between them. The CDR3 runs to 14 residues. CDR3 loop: CASSLGQLIYGYTF. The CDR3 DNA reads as TGTGCCAGCAGCTTAGGACAGCTGATCTATGGCTACACCTTC.

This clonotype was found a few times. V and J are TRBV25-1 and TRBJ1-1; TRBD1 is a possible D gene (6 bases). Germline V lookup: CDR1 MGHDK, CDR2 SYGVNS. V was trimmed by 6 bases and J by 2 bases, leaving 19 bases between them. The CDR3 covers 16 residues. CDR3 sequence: CASSDATGWVNTEAFF. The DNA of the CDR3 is TGTGCCAGCAGCGACGCCACAGGGTGGGTCAACACTGAAGCTTTCTTT.

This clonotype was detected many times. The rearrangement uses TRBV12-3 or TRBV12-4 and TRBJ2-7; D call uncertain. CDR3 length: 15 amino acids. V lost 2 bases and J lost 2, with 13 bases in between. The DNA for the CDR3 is TGTGCCAGCAGTTTAAACTGGCAGGCCCCCTACGAGCAGTACTTC. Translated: CASSLNWQAPYEQYF.

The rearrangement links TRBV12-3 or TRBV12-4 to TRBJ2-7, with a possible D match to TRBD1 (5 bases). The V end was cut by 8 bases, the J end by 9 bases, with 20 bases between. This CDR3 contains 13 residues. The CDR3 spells CASGRQPAVTQYF. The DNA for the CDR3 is TGTGCCAGCGGACGACAGCCCGCTGTTACGCAGTACTTC.

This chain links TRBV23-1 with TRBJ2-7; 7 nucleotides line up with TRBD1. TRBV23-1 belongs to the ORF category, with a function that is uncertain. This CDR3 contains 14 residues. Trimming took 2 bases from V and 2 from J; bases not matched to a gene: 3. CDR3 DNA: TGCGCCAGCAGTCAAGGGGACAGCCCCTACGAGCAGTACTTC. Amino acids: CASSQGDSPYEQYF.

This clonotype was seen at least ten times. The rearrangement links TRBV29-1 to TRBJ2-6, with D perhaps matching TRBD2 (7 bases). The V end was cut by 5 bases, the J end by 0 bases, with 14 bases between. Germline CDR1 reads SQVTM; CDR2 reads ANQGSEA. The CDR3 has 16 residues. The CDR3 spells CSVYGGLPSGANVLTF. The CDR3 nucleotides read TGCAGCGTTTACGGGGGGCTACCCTCTGGGGCCAACGTCCTGACTTTC.

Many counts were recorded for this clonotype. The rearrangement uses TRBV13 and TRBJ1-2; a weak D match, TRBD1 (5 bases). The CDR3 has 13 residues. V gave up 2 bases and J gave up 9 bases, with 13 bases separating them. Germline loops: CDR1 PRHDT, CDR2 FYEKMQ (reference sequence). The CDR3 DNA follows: TGTGCCAGCAGCTTACCCGAGACAGATCGCTACACCTTC. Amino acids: CASSLPETDRYTF.

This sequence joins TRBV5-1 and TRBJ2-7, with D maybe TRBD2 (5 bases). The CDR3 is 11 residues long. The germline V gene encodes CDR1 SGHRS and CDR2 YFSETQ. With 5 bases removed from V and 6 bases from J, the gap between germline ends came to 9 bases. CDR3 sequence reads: CASSKGAEQYF. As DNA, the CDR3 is TGCGCCAGCAGTAAGGGAGCCGAGCAGTACTTC.